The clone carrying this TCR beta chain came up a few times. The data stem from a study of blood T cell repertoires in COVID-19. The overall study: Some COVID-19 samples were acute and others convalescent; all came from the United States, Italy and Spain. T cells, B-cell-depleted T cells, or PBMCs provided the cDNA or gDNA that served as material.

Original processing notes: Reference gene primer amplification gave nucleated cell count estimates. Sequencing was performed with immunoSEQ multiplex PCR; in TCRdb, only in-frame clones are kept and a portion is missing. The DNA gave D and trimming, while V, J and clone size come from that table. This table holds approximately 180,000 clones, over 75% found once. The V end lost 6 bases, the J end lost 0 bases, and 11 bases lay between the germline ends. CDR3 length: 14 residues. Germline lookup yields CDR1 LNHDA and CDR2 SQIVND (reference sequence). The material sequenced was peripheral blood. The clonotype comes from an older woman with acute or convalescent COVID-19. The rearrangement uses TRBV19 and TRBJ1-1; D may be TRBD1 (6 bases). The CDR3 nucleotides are TGTGCCAGTAGAAAAGGACAGTTGAACACTGAAGCTTTCTTT. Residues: CASRKGQLNTEAFF. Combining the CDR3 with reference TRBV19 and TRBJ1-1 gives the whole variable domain DGGITQSPKYLFRKEGQNVTLSCEQNLNHDAMYWYRQDPGQGLRLIYYSQIVNDFQKGDIAEGYSVSREKKESFPLTVTSAQKNPTAFYLCASRKGQLNTEAFFGQGTRLTVV.